These 27 T cell receptor beta chains share one sample of origin, sequenced in a study of blood T cell repertoires in COVID-19. Profiled with immunoSEQ multiplex PCR; TCRdb holds only in-frame clones, not every one. This sample has 86,000 or so clones, with about nine tenths found just once. Sample: peripheral blood. All receptors come from a man aged 45 to 65 with active or convalescent COVID-19.

This rearrangement joins TRBV5-1 to TRBJ2-7; 8 nucleotides match TRBD1. V trimming: 4 bases; J trimming: 5 bases; junction bases outside the gene matches: 11. The CDR3 loop spans 15 amino acids. Germline CDR1 SGHRS, CDR2 YFSETQ. The CDR3 sequence is CASSPGGQVHDEQYF. For the CDR3, the DNA is TGCGCCAGCAGCCCCGGGGGACAGGTTCACGACGAGCAGTACTTC. The full variable domain, in which reference TRBV5-1 and TRBJ2-7 provide the parts outside the CDR3, is KAGVTQTPRYLIKTRGQQVTLSCSPISGHRSVSWYQQTPGQGLQFLFEYFSETQRNKGNFPGRFSGRQFSNSRSEMNVSTLELGDSALYLCASSPGGQVHDEQYFGPGTRLTVT.

This clone has a handful of counts. J is TRBJ2-7 and V is TRBV7-9; the match to TRBD1 covers 7 bases. The CDR3 has 14 amino acids. V trimming: 0 bases; J trimming: 4 bases; junction bases outside the gene matches: 3. The germline V gene has CDR1 SEHNR and CDR2 FQNEAQ (reference sequence). The CDR3 DNA reads TGTGCCAGCAGCTTAGCGGGGGACAGATACGAGCAGTACTTC. Translating it yields CASSLAGDRYEQYF.

The chain uses TRBV4-1 and TRBJ2-2; TRBD1 agrees at 10 bases. From germline, CDR1 is MGHRA and CDR2 YSYEKL. The CDR3 is 15 amino acids. V shed 1 base and J 7 bases; nucleotides not matched to a gene: 3. The CDR3 sequence is CASSQGDRGDGELFF. CDR3 nucleotide sequence: TGCGCCAGCAGCCAAGGGGACAGGGGAGACGGGGAGCTGTTTTTT.

This rearrangement joins TRBV9 to TRBJ2-7; 9 positions match TRBD1. J lost 1 base, V lost 4 bases, and 3 bases had no gene match. The CDR3 totals 14 residues. Germline V CDR1 and CDR2: SGDLS, YYNGEE. CDR3 residues: CASSRTGESYEQYF. CDR3 in DNA: TGTGCCAGCAGCAGGACAGGGGAGTCCTACGAGCAGTACTTC.

The gene calls are TRBV6-5 and TRBJ1-1, with a tentative D call TRBD1 (5 bases). This CDR3 comprises 15 residues. Trimming took 5 bases from V and 1 from J, leaving 14 bases between them. The germline V gene encodes CDR1 MNHEY and CDR2 SVGAGI. This CDR3 is CASSPLLRGNTEAFF. CDR3 sequence (DNA): TGTGCCAGCAGTCCATTACTAAGGGGGAACACTGAAGCTTTCTTT.

The chain recombines TRBV7-9 with TRBJ1-3; TRBD1 aligns across 8 bases. Trimming took 4 bases from V and 0 from J; bases not matched to a gene: 5. The CDR3 runs 16 residues. Germline CDR1 and CDR2: SEHNR and FQNEAQ (reference sequence). The CDR3 reads CASSYGQGSSGNTIYF. The CDR3 region has the DNA TGTGCCAGCAGCTACGGACAGGGCAGCTCTGGAAACACCATATATTTT.

This clone has more than one count but fewer than ten. This sequence joins TRBV14 and TRBJ1-6; perhaps TRBD1 as D (6 bases). Trimming left V 4 bases short and J 4 bases short, with 14 bases between. The CDR3 contains 16 residues. The germline V gene has CDR1 SGHDN and CDR2 FVKESK. CDR3 coding DNA: TGTGCCAGCAGCCGCCAGGGGAGGGGTTATAATTCACCCCTCCACTTT. Translated, it gives CASSRQGRGYNSPLHF.

A single count supports this clone. The chain has TRBV28 and TRBJ1-5; TRBD1 matches at 7 bases. Germline CDR1 MDHEN, CDR2 SYDVKM. Unmatched junction bases numbered 10, after V lost 2 bases and J lost 6 bases. This CDR3 contains 16 residues. CDR3 protein: CASSLGQGVSTQPQHF. For the CDR3, the DNA is TGTGCCAGCAGTTTAGGCCAGGGGGTCTCTACTCAGCCCCAGCATTTT.

In its sample, this clone was seen once. The chain links TRBV6-5 to TRBJ2-3, with 9 bases aligning to TRBD1. Germline lookup yields CDR1 MNHEY and CDR2 SVGAGI. V lost 5 bases, J lost 9 bases, and 6 bases stayed unmatched. The length of the CDR3 is 13 residues. The CDR3: CASSNTDRGTQYF. The DNA of the CDR3 is TGTGCCAGCAGTAATACGGACAGGGGCACGCAGTATTTT.

The chain carries TRBV25-1 and TRBJ1-4; D gene unclear. This CDR3 has 15 amino acids. V lost 6 bases, J lost 7 bases, and 18 bases lay in between. Looked up from germline, CDR1 is MGHDK and CDR2 is SYGVNS. CDR3 region: CASRETLLGSEKLFF. CDR3 in DNA: TGTGCCAGCAGAGAAACTCTATTAGGGAGTGAAAAACTGTTTTTT.

The chain carries TRBV11-2 and TRBJ1-4; the match to TRBD1 covers 7 bases. CDR1 and CDR2 (germline): SGHAT, FQNNGV. J lost 2 bases, V lost 7 bases, and 7 bases had no gene match. This CDR3 is built from 15 residues. CDR3 protein: CASTSGRGTNEKLFF. The CDR3, as DNA: TGTGCCAGCACCTCCGGCAGGGGGACTAATGAAAAACTGTTTTTT.

J is TRBJ1-4 and V is TRBV12-3 or TRBV12-4, with D hard to call. Trimming removed 6 bases from V and 4 bases from J, with 3 bases in between. The length of the CDR3 is 11 residues. The CDR3 DNA reads TGTGCCAGCAGGAGTAATGAAAAACTGTTTTTT. Its translation: CASRSNEKLFF.

This chain uses TRBV10-3 with TRBJ1-1; 7 bases fit TRBD1. CDR1 and CDR2 (germline): ENHRY, SYGVKD. The CDR3 is made up of 14 amino acids. Losses at the gene ends were 10 bases for V and 0 bases for J; bases not matched to a gene: 8. CDR3 loop: CATKLGQLNTEAFF. The DNA for the CDR3 is TGTGCCACTAAGCTGGGACAGTTGAACACTGAAGCTTTCTTT.

This clone was found a few times. CDR3 protein: CASSSRDRECYTF. Written as DNA, the CDR3 is TGTGCCAGCAGTTCCCGAGACAGGGAATGCTACACCTTC. V gene TRBV6-5 combines with J gene TRBJ1-2; 7 bases line up with TRBD1. CDR3 size: 13 residues. CDR1 is MNHEY and CDR2 is SVGAGI in the germline V gene. Germline trimming cut 4 bases from V and 9 bases from J; bases unmatched to any gene: 8.

This chain connects TRBV11-3 to TRBJ2-7; 9 bases match TRBD1. Germline CDR1 reads SGHNT; CDR2 reads YENEEA. This CDR3 is 15 amino acids long. Unmatched junction bases numbered 10, after V lost 5 bases and J lost 5 bases. The CDR3, as DNA: TGTGCCAGCAGCAGACTCCGGGACAGGGTTCACGAGCAGTACGTC. Protein sequence: CASSRLRDRVHEQYV.

The chain is built from TRBV20-1 and TRBJ2-7, with D possibly TRBD1 on 5 matching bases. Trimming took off 6 bases at V and 5 bases at J, with 11 bases between the two ends. Per the germline V gene, CDR1 is DFQATT and CDR2 is SNEGSKA (reference sequence). The CDR3 is 11 amino acids. CDR3 protein: CSAKSGHEQYV. The CDR3 nucleotides read TGCAGTGCAAAGTCAGGGCACGAGCAGTACGTC.

V gene TRBV6-5 combines with J gene TRBJ1-2; TRBD1 might be the D (5 bases). Germline CDR1 and CDR2: MNHEY and SVGAGI. With 2 bases removed from V and 4 bases from J, the gap between germline ends came to 8 bases. CDR3 length: 13 amino acids. The chain's CDR3 is CASSYGGIYGYTF. As DNA, the CDR3 is TGTGCCAGCAGTTACGGGGGGATCTATGGCTACACCTTC.

The chain has TRBV6-2 or TRBV6-3 and TRBJ2-5; 8 bases match TRBD2. With the DNA end fitting TRBJ2-7 better, the J assignment may be wrong. Germline lookup yields CDR1 MNHEY and CDR2 SVGEGT. The CDR3 is 16 residues long. The CDR3 here is CASSYPPAGVHYEQYF. For the CDR3, the DNA is TGTGCCAGCAGTTACCCCCCAGCGGGGGTCCACTACGAGCAGTACTTC.

The chain combines TRBV6-6 with TRBJ2-1; D may be TRBD2 (6 bases). The germline gives CDR1 MNHNY, CDR2 SVGAGI (reference sequence). Trimming cost V 6 bases and J 8 bases, with 14 bases left between them. The CDR3 loop spans 13 amino acids. CDR3 amino acids: CASRRPGGHEQFF. The CDR3 nucleotides read TGTGCCAGCAGACGCCCCGGGGGACATGAGCAGTTCTTC.

This chain joins TRBV11-2 and TRBJ1-2; 10 nucleotides align to TRBD1. Germline V gene lookup returns CDR1 SGHAT and CDR2 FQNNGV. There are 15 residues in the CDR3. Trimming cost V 5 bases and J 3 bases; bases outside gene matches: 6. CDR3 DNA sequence: TGTGCCAGCAGCCCCCGACAGGGGGCGTACTATGGCTACACCTTC. As protein: CASSPRQGAYYGYTF. Full variable domain (outside the CDR3, taken from reference TRBV11-2 and TRBJ1-2): EAGVAQSPRYKIIEKRQSVAFWCNPISGHATLYWYQQILGQGPKLLIQFQNNGVVDDSQLPKDRFSAERLKGVDSTLKIQPAKLEDSAVYLCASSPRQGAYYGYTFGSGTRLTVV.

This rearrangement joins TRBV2 to TRBJ1-5; D is ambiguous. CDR1 is SNHLY, CDR2 FYNNEI, per germline. V was cut by 4 bases and J by 0 bases, with 7 bases left in between. The CDR3 has 14 residues. CDR3: CASSVDGSNQPQHF. The CDR3 nucleotides are TGTGCCAGCAGTGTAGATGGTAGCAATCAGCCCCAGCATTTT.

This chain links TRBV5-4 with TRBJ2-2; 7 bases are a match to TRBD2. Per germline, CDR1 SGHNT and CDR2 YYREEE (reference sequence). The CDR3 spans 15 residues. J lost 2 bases, V lost 4 bases, and 5 bases had no gene match. Written as DNA, the CDR3 is TGTGCCAGCAGCGCCGGGACTATAAACACCGGGGAGCTGTTTTTT. Its translation is CASSAGTINTGELFF. Complete variable domain (other parts from reference TRBV5-4 and TRBJ2-2): ETGVTQSPTHLIKTRGQQVTLRCSSQSGHNTVSWYQQALGQGPQFIFQYYREEENGRGNFPPRFSGLQFPNYSSELNVNALELDDSALYLCASSAGTINTGELFFGEGSRLTVL.

This clone was seen only once. The chain joins TRBV30 to TRBJ2-1; 8 bases are shared with TRBD2. Trimming took 2 bases from V and 15 from J; bases not matched to a gene: 18. Germline CDR1 and CDR2: GTSNPN and SVGIG (reference sequence). The CDR3 loop spans 15 amino acids. CDR3 residues: CAWSPIGGASSVGFF. The CDR3 coding sequence is TGTGCCTGGAGTCCCATCGGGGGGGCCAGTTCGGTCGGGTTCTTC.

The chain joins TRBV5-1 to TRBJ2-1; D unclear. CDR1 is SGHRS and CDR2 is YFSETQ in the germline V gene. V lost 0 bases and J lost 0, with 7 bases in between. This CDR3 is built from 15 residues. The CDR3 DNA sequence: TGCGCCAGCAGCTTGGCTGAGCCCTCCTACAATGAGCAGTTCTTC. This sequence encodes CASSLAEPSYNEQFF.

This CDR3 is CASSSQDRGRFQPQHF. DNA for the CDR3: TGTGCCAGCAGCTCCCAAGACAGGGGGCGCTTCCAGCCCCAGCATTTT. V usage is TRBV7-8 and J usage is TRBJ1-5, with 10 nucleotides matching TRBD1. The CDR3 runs to 16 residues. The germline gives CDR1 SGHVS, CDR2 FQNEAQ. The V gene end was trimmed by 4 bases and the J gene end by 7 bases; junction bases not matched to a gene: 10.

The chain carries TRBV21-1 and TRBJ2-1; the table's D call of TRBD1 was not tested on the DNA. TRBV21-1 is annotated as a pseudogene. There are 15 residues in the CDR3. CDR3 loop: CASSRTGSKYNEQFF. The CDR3 DNA sequence: TGTGCCAGCAGCAGAACAGGGAGTAAGTACAATGAGCAGTTCTTC.

This clone was recorded once. The CDR3, as DNA: TGCAGTGCTTCCGGGACAGTAGTGGCTTTCTTT. It specifies CSASGTVVAFF. The chain recombines TRBV20-1 with TRBJ1-1; 7 bases agree with TRBD1. With 5 bases clipped from V and 11 bases from J, the junction kept 8 bases outside the gene matches. From germline, CDR1 is DFQATT and CDR2 SNEGSKA (reference sequence). CDR3 size: 11 residues.